This TCR beta chain is drawn from a study of long-term antiretroviral therapy in people with HIV. Runs used v3.0 of the immunoSEQ assay and were done at survey level. The table came from immunoSEQ multiplex PCR; TCRdb's copy has only in-frame clones and leaves some out. The sample gives roughly 28,000 clones, approximately 95% of which show up once; about 3.4% is in the top ten. Trimming took 5 bases from V and 3 from J; bases not matched to a gene: 6. Germline-derived CDR1 and CDR2 are SQVTM and ANQGSEA. This CDR3 has 14 residues. The receptor was derived from a man aged 50 to 60 with HIV. V gene TRBV29-1 combines with J gene TRBJ2-2, with TRBD2 matching 7 bases. Sequenced here: unsorted PBMCs, sampled 5.3 years after starting antiretroviral therapy. CDR3 DNA: TGCAGCGTTAAAGGGAGGGGAGACACCGGGGAGCTGTTTTTT. This codes for CSVKGRGDTGELFF.